This T cell receptor beta chain originates from a study of T-cell reconstitution after alpha-beta-depleted transplantation in children. The study's findings and limits: High day-60 TCRbeta diversity in some patients came from surviving recipient T cells and thymic progenitors.

Worth noting for this clonotype: No antigen is known for it.

Unique molecular identifiers featured in how the TCRbeta library was prepared. TCRdb used MiXCR to reprocess the PCR reads, holding one entry per CDR3 protein. The sample includes fewer than 550,000 distinct CDR3 sequences, approximately 10% of them seen just once. This specimen consisted of PBMCs, mostly from graft donor cells, obtained 180 days after TCRalphabeta/CD19-depleted stem cell transplant. This TCR derives from a female patient younger than 10 who had a stem cell transplant for aplastic anemia, so the T cells may come from the graft donor.

The DNA for the CDR3 is TGTGCCAGCAGTTATAGCGGGAGGGGAAATGAGCAGTTCTTC. This sequence encodes CASSYSGRGNEQFF. The rearrangement uses TRBV12-3 or TRBV12-4 and TRBJ2-1; 11 nucleotides align to TRBD2. There are 14 residues in the CDR3. V lost 4 bases, J lost 7 bases, and 3 bases stayed unmatched.